What follows describes a single T cell receptor (beta chain). Everyone who took part was roughly 18 to 90 years old, and they came from about two dozen US areas. Original processing notes: Nucleated cell number was recorded as an estimate derived from reference gene primer amplification. The table came from immunoSEQ multiplex PCR; TCRdb's copy has only in-frame clones and leaves some out. D and trimming come from the DNA, and the V and J calls and clone size come from that table. The data show approximately 220,000 clones, with roughly 91% seen just once and 4% held by the top ten. The data originate from a study of blood T cell repertoires in COVID-19. Across the study: Sources were T cells, B-cell-depleted T cells, or PBMCs; the material itself was cDNA or gDNA.

The V segment lost 3 bases and the J segment 4 bases; nucleotides outside the gene matches: 13. The V gene's germline CDR1 is SGHKS and CDR2 YYEKEE (reference sequence). The CDR3 spans 17 residues. The rearrangement uses TRBV5-5 and TRBJ1-1, with 9 bases that match TRBD1. The sequenced material came from PBMCs or T cells enriched from blood (not recorded which). The sequence came from a woman in her 30s with acute COVID-19. The CDR3 is CASSSHPGQGNGTEAFF. Written as DNA, the CDR3 is TGTGCCAGCAGCTCACATCCGGGACAGGGAAATGGCACTGAAGCTTTCTTT.